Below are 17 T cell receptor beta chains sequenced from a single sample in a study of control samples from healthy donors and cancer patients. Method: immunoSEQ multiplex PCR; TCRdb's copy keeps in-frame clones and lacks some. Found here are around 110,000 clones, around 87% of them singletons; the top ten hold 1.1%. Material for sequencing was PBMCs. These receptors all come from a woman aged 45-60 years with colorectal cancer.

This CDR3 is CASSLLPRGGGEGYTF. CDR3 nucleotide sequence: TGTGCCAGCAGTTTACTGCCAAGAGGGGGCGGAGAAGGCTACACCTTC. This sequence joins TRBV28 and TRBJ1-2; TRBD1 agrees at 7 bases. J lost 8 bases, V lost 2 bases, and 14 bases had no gene match. Germline CDR1 and CDR2: MDHEN and SYDVKM. The CDR3 totals 16 residues.

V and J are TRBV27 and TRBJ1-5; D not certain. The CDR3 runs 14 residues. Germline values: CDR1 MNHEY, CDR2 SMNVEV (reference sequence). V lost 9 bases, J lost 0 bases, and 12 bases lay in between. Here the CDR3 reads CASTRGSSNQPQHF. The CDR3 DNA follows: TGTGCCAGTACCCGCGGGAGTAGCAATCAGCCCCAGCATTTT.

CDR3 nucleotides: TGTGCCAGCAGCCCTTTCGGGACAGATAGCAATCAGCCCCAGCATTTT. Protein sequence: CASSPFGTDSNQPQHF. The V call is TRBV3-1 (or the pseudogene TRBV3-2), the J call TRBJ1-5; 7 bases agree with TRBD1. This CDR3 region has 16 residues. CDR1 LGHDT and CDR2 YNNKEL come from the germline V gene (reference sequence). Trimming removed 4 bases from V and 0 bases from J; junction bases left unmatched: 6.

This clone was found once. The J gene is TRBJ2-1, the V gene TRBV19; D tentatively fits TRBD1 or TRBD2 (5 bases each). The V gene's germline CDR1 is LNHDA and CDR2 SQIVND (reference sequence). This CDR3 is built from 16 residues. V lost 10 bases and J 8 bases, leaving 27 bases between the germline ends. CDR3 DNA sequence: TGTGCCACCACTCTCGGGACCGGGGCAGTGGAGCATGAGCAGTTCTTC. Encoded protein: CATTLGTGAVEHEQFF.

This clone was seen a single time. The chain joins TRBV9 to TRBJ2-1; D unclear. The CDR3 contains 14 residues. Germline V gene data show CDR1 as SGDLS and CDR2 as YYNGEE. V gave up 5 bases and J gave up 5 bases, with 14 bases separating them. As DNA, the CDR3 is TGTGCCAGCAGTCCGGGTCAAGGGAACAATGAGCAGTTCTTC. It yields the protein CASSPGQGNNEQFF.

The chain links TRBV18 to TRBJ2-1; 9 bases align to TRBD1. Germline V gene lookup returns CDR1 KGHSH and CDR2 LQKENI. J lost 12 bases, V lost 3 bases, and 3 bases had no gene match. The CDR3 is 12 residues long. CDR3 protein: CASSPPGQGQFF. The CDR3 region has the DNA TGTGCCAGCTCACCTCCGGGACAGGGGCAGTTCTTC.

This chain's CDR3 is CASREGLQRQPQHF. As DNA, the CDR3 is TGTGCCAGCAGGGAGGGACTGCAGCGTCAGCCCCAGCATTTT. The rearrangement uses TRBV6-5 and TRBJ1-5, with a possible D match to TRBD1 (5 bases). The ends were cut back, 6 bases at V and 6 bases at J, with 15 bases in the middle. Germline CDR1 MNHEY, CDR2 SVGAGI. The CDR3 has 14 residues.

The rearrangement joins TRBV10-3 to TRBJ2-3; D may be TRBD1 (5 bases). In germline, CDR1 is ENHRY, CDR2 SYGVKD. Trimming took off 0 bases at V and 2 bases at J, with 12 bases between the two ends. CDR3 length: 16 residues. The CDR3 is CAISESSGSTTDTQYF. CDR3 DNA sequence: TGTGCCATCAGTGAGTCGTCAGGGTCCACCACAGATACGCAGTATTTT.

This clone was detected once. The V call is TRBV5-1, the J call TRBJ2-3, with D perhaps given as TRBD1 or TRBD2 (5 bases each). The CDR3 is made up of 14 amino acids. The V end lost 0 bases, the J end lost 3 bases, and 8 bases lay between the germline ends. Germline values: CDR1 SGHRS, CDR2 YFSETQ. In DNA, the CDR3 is TGCGCCAGCAGCTTGGACGGGGCAACAGATACGCAGTATTTT. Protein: CASSLDGATDTQYF. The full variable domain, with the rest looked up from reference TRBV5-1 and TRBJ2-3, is KAGVTQTPRYLIKTRGQQVTLSCSPISGHRSVSWYQQTPGQGLQFLFEYFSETQRNKGNFPGRFSGRQFSNSRSEMNVSTLELGDSALYLCASSLDGATDTQYFGPGTRLTVL.

In nucleotides, the CDR3 is TGTGCCAGCAGCTCCGAACAGGGAAAAGAGACCCAGTACTTC. This translates into CASSSEQGKETQYF. V usage is TRBV9 and J usage is TRBJ2-5; D may be TRBD1 (6 bases). Trimming removed 4 bases from V and 3 bases from J, with 13 bases in between. Germline CDR1 reads SGDLS; CDR2 reads YYNGEE. This CDR3 region has 14 residues.

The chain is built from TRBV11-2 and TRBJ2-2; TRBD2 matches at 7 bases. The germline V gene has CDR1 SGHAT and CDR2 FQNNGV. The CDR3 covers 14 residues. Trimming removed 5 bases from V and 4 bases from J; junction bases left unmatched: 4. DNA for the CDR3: TGTGCCAGCAGCCGTATAGCGGGCACCGGGGAGCTGTTTTTT. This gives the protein CASSRIAGTGELFF.

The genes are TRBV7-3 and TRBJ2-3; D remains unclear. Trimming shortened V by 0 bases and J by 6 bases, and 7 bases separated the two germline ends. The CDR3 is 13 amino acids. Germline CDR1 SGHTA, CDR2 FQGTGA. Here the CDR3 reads CASSLTFGDTQYF. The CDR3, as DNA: TGTGCCAGCAGCTTAACCTTTGGGGATACGCAGTATTTT.

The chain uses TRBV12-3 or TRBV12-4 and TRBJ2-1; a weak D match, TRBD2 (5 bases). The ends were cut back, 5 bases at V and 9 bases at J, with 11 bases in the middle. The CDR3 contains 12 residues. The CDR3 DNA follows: TGTGCCAGCAGTCTCGGAGGTGGTGAGCAGTTCTTC. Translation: CASSLGGGEQFF.

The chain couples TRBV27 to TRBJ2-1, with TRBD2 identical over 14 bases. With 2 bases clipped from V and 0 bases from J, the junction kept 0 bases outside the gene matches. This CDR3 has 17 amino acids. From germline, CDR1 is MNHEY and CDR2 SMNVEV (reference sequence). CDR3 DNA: TGTGCCAGCAGTTTAGGGACTAGCGGGAGCTCCTACAATGAGCAGTTCTTC. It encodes CASSLGTSGSSYNEQFF.

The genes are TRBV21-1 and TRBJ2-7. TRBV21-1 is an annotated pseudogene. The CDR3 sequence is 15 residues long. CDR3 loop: CASSKEVDGYYEQYF. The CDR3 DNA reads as TGTGCCAGCAGCAAAGAGGTGGACGGATACTACGAGCAGTACTTC.

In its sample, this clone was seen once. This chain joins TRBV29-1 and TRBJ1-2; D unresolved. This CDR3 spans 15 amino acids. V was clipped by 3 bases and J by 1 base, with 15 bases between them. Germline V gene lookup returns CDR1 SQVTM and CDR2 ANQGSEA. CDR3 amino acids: CSVDKRALGNYGYTF. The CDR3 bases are TGCAGCGTTGATAAGAGGGCTCTCGGTAACTATGGCTACACCTTC.

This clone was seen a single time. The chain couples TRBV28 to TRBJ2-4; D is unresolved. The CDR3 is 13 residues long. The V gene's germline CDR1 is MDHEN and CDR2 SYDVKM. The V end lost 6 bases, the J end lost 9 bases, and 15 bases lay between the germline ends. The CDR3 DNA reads TGTGCCAGCAGAATTTCGGCCTACGGCATTCAGTACTTC. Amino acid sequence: CASRISAYGIQYF. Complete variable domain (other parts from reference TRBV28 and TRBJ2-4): DVKVTQSSRYLVKRTGEKVFLECVQDMDHENMFWYRQDPGLGLRLIYFSYDVKMKEKGDIPEGYSVSREKKERFSLILESASTNQTSMYLCASRISAYGIQYFGAGTRLSVL.